A single T cell receptor beta chain is shown here with its context. The specificity of this receptor is unknown. No much larger clone exists at a distance of one base, and base qualities are not known. Counted from cysteine to phenylalanine, this CDR3 has 14 amino acids. Of all the DNA, just the CDR3 is kept, 42 bases in frame from base 1. V was cut back by 8 bases and J by 9 bases, leaving a gap of 20 bases between them. From a lookup of the germline V gene (reference sequence), CDR1 and CDR2 are MNHEY and SMNVEV. This sample is drawn from a study of T-cell reconstitution after alpha-beta-depleted transplantation in children (TCRdb year 2016). Notes on the research overall: Using TCR repertoire profiling, the study quantitatively followed how T-cell immune reconstitution unfolded in children after TCRalphabeta/CD19-depleted allogeneic hematopoietic cell transplantation.

The treatment or condition label, read with the paper, signifies: allogeneic hematopoietic cell transplantation with graft depleted of TCRalphabeta T cells and CD19 B cells. TCRalphabeta/CD19-depleted allogeneic hematopoietic cell grafts were given to the transplant recipients, all of whom were children. Library prep was done by PCR. The reads were generated on an Illumina HiSeq 2500. TCR libraries were prepared with molecular barcoding, using unique molecular identifiers to normalize TCRbeta repertoire quantification. The public reads were run again by TCRdb, first through fastp at Q25 and then through MiXCR, and only productive beta chains were kept. Identical CDR3 protein sequences are pooled into one entry, listed with their most common genes and DNA. The sample table contains around 670,000 distinct CDR3 sequences; only one count was recorded for over 10% of them. The ten most abundant clones make up 0.79% of the sample.

What the authors observed across the whole study: Apparently early alphabetaT-cell count recovery about two months after transplant reportedly relied on only several hundred rapidly expanded clones derived from non-depleted graft cells. Over the following months the frequencies of hyperexpanded clones went down, and after one year T-cell counts and TCRbeta diversity were mostly credited to newly produced T cells. The high TCRbeta diversity at day 60 in some patients was ascribed to recipient T cells and intrathymic progenitors that had survived conditioning.

The V and J genes are TRBV27 and TRBJ2-1, with the D call perhaps TRBD1 or TRBD2, as 7 bases match in each case. The sequence came from a girl aged 2 to 9 with congenital amegakaryocytic thrombocytopenia, due to receive a stem cell transplant. The specimen comprised PBMCs, sampled before TCRalphabeta/CD19-depleted stem cell transplant. Here the CDR3 is given as CASRIPGGGGEQFF. Here is the DNA: TGTGCCAGCCGAATACCAGGGGGGGGCGGTGAGCAGTTCTTC.